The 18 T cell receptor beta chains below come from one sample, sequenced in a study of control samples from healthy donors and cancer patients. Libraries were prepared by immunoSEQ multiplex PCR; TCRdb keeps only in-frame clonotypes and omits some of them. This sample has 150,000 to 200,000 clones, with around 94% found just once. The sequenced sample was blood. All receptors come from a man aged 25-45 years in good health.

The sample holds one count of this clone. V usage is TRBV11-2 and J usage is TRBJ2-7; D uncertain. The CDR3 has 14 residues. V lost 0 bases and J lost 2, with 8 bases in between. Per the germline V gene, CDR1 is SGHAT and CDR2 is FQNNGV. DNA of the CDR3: TGTGCCAGCAGCTTAGATGCGCCCGCCTACGAGCAGTACTTC. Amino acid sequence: CASSLDAPAYEQYF.

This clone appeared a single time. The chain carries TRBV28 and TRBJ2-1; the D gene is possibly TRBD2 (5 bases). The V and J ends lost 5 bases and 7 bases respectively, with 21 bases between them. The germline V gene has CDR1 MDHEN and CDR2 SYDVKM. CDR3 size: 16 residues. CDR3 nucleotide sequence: TGTGCCAGCAGTGCGGCGGGTCCCTCAAATGGGAATGAGCAGTTCTTC. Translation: CASSAAGPSNGNEQFF.

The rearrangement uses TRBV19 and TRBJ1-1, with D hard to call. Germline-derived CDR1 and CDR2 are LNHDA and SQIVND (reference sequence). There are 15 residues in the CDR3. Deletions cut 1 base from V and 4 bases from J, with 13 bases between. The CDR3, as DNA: TGTGCCAGTAGTATAGTCACAGATAGAGCCACTGAAGCTTTCTTT. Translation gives CASSIVTDRATEAFF. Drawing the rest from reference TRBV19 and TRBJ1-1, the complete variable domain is DGGITQSPKYLFRKEGQNVTLSCEQNLNHDAMYWYRQDPGQGLRLIYYSQIVNDFQKGDIAEGYSVSREKKESFPLTVTSAQKNPTAFYLCASSIVTDRATEAFFGQGTRLTVV.

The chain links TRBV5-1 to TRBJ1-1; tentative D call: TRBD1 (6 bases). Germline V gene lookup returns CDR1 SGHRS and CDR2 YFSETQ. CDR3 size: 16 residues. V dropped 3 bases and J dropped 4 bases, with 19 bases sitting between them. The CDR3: CASSWGPRAGGTEAFF. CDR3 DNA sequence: TGCGCCAGCAGCTGGGGGCCGCGGGCGGGGGGCACTGAAGCTTTCTTT.

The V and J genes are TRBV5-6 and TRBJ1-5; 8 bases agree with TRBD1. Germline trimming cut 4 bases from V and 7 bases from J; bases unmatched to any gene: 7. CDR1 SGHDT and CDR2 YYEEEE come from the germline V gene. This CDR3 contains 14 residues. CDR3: CASSLGQVGQPQHF. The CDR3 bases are TGTGCCAGCAGCCTGGGACAGGTTGGGCAGCCCCAGCATTTT.

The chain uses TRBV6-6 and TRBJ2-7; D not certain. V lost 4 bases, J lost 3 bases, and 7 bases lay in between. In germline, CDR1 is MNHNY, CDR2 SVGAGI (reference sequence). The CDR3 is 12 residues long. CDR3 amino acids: CASSFNGYEQYF. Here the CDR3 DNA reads TGTGCCAGCAGTTTTAATGGCTACGAGCAGTACTTC.

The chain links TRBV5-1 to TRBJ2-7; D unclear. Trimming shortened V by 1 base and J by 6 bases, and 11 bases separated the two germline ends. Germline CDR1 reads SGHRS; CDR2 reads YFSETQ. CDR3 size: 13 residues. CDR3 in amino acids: CASSLFPLTEQYF. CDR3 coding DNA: TGCGCCAGCAGCTTGTTTCCCCTTACCGAGCAGTACTTC.

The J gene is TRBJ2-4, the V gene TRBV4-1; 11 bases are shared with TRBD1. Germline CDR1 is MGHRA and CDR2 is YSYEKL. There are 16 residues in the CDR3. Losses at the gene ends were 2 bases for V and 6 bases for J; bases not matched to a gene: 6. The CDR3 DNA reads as TGCGCCAGCAGCCAAAGCGGGACAGGGGGAGGAAACATTCAGTACTTC. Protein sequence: CASSQSGTGGGNIQYF.

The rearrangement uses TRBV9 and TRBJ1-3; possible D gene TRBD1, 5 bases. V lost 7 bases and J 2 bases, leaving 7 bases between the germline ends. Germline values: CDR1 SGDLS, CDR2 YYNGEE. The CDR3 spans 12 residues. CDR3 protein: CASGTTGNTIYF. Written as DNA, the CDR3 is TGTGCCAGCGGGACGACTGGAAACACCATATATTTT.

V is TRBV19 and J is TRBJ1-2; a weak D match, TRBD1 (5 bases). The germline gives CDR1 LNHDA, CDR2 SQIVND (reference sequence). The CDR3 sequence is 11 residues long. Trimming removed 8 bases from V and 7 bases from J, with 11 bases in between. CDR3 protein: CASGDGGGYTF. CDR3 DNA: TGTGCCAGTGGGGACGGGGGTGGCTACACCTTC. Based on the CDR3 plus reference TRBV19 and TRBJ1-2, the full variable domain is DGGITQSPKYLFRKEGQNVTLSCEQNLNHDAMYWYRQDPGQGLRLIYYSQIVNDFQKGDIAEGYSVSREKKESFPLTVTSAQKNPTAFYLCASGDGGGYTFGSGTRLTVV.

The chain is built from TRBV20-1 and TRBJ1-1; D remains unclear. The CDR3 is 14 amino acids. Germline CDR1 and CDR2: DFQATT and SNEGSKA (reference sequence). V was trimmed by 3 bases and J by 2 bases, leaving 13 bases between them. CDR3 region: CSASDLGANTEAFF. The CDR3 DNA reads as TGCAGTGCTAGTGATCTGGGCGCTAACACTGAAGCTTTCTTT.

The CDR3 DNA is TGTGCCTGGAGTAAGGGCGGTAAGCAAGAGACCCAGTACTTC. It translates to CAWSKGGKQETQYF. The gene calls are TRBV30 and TRBJ2-5; D gene unclear. Trimming cost V 2 bases and J 2 bases, with 12 bases left between them. This CDR3 has 14 residues. Germline CDR1 GTSNPN, CDR2 SVGIG (reference sequence).

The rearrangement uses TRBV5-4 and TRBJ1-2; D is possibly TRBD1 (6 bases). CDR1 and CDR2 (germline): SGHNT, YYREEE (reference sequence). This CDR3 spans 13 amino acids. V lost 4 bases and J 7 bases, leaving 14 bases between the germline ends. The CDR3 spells CASSRGQASGYTF. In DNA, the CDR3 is TGTGCCAGCAGCCGGGGGCAGGCGAGTGGCTACACCTTC.

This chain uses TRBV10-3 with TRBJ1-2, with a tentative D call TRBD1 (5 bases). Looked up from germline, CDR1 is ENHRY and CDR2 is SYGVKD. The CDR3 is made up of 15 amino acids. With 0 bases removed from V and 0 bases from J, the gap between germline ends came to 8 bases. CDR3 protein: CAISESQGPNYGYTF. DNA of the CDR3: TGTGCCATCAGTGAGTCGCAGGGCCCTAACTATGGCTACACCTTC.

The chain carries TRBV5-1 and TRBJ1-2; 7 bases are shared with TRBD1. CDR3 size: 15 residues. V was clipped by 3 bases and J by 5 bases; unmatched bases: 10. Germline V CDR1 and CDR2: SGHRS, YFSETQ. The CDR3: CASSSKGTAGYGYTF. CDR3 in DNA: TGCGCCAGCAGCTCCAAAGGGACAGCGGGTTATGGCTACACCTTC.

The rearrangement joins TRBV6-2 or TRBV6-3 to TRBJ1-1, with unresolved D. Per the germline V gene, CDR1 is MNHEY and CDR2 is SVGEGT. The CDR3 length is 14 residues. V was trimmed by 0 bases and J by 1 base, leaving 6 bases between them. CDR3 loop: CASSYSMENTEAFF. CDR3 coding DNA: TGTGCCAGCAGTTACTCGATGGAGAACACTGAAGCTTTCTTT.

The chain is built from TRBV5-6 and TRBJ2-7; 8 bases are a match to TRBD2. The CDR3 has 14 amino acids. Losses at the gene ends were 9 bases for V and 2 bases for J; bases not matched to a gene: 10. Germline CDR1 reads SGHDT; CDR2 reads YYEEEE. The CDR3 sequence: CATSTGGKAYEQYF. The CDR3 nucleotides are TGTGCCACTTCGACGGGAGGGAAGGCCTACGAGCAGTACTTC.

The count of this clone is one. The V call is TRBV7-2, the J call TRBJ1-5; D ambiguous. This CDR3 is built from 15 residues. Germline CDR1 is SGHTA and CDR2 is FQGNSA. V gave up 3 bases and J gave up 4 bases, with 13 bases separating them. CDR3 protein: CASSFRDGSNQPQHF. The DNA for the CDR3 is TGTGCCAGCAGCTTCCGTGACGGCTCAAATCAGCCCCAGCATTTT.